The 21 T cell receptor beta chains listed next were all sequenced from one sample in a study of blood T cells in healthy people across ages. A J-beta primer mix and a sample-barcoded 5' primer were used in a second PCR of about 7 to 12 cycles. One entry per CDR3 protein, called by TCRdb with MiXCR from the 5' RACE reads. The table records approximately 830,000 distinct CDR3 sequences, less than 80% of them present only once. The sequencing input was blood. The origin of the receptors is a man aged 30 to 39 in good health.

The chain couples TRBV4-2 to TRBJ2-1; 8 bases fit TRBD2. Germline assignment: CDR1 LGHNA and CDR2 YNFKEQ. Trimming removed 0 bases from V and 8 bases from J; junction bases left unmatched: 12. This CDR3 has 17 amino acids. CDR3 in amino acids: CASSQEEAGTRLYEQFF. In nucleotides, the CDR3 is TGTGCCAGCAGCCAAGAAGAGGCTGGGACTAGACTCTATGAGCAGTTCTTC.

Only a few counts were recorded for this clonotype. DNA for the CDR3: TGTGCCAGCACCTCACGGTCCCAGCGCCCGACGGGAGATACGCAGTATTTT. It translates to CASTSRSQRPTGDTQYF. The chain links TRBV27 to TRBJ2-3; D gene ambiguous. The CDR3 is 17 amino acids. Per the germline V gene, CDR1 is MNHEY and CDR2 is SMNVEV (reference sequence). Trimming removed 7 bases from V and 5 bases from J, with 25 bases in between.

V is TRBV7-8 and J is TRBJ2-5; TRBD2 agrees at 8 bases. Looked up from germline, CDR1 is SGHVS and CDR2 is FQNEAQ. V gave up 6 bases and J gave up 0 bases; unmatched junction bases: 18. The CDR3 extends over 19 amino acids. CDR3 sequence reads: CASRAPGGAPSSYQETQYF. In DNA form, the CDR3 reads TGTGCCAGCAGGGCGCCCGGGGGGGCACCTAGTTCGTACCAAGAGACCCAGTACTTC.

V gene TRBV20-1 combines with J gene TRBJ1-2; D may be TRBD1 (5 bases). Germline V gene data show CDR1 as DFQATT and CDR2 as SNEGSKA (reference sequence). The CDR3 loop spans 16 amino acids. Trimming removed 0 bases at V and 1 base at J, with 15 bases between. The CDR3 sequence is CSARDPRESLNYGYTF. As DNA, the CDR3 is TGCAGTGCTAGAGACCCCAGGGAGTCCCTTAACTATGGCTACACCTTC.

This clonotype has just a few counts. The J gene is TRBJ1-2, the V gene TRBV7-9, with D hard to call. The germline V gene has CDR1 SEHNR and CDR2 FQNEAQ (reference sequence). The length of the CDR3 is 16 residues. Trimming cost V 3 bases and J 11 bases, with 25 bases left between them. CDR3 sequence: CASSFEARRPLEGYTF. CDR3 nucleotides: TGTGCCAGCAGCTTCGAGGCCCGTAGGCCCCTAGAAGGGTACACCTTC.

The table lists this clonotype with a count of one. The V and J genes are TRBV6-5 and TRBJ2-1; 7 nucleotides align to TRBD2. V dropped 2 bases and J dropped 0; count of bases not matched to a gene: 10. Per the germline V gene, CDR1 is MNHEY and CDR2 is SVGAGI. The CDR3 is 18 amino acids. The CDR3 DNA follows: TGTGCCAGCAGTTACGGAGGTGGCGGGGGAGCCTCCTACAATGAGCAGTTCTTC. It is translated as CASSYGGGGGASYNEQFF.

This chain links TRBV12-3 or TRBV12-4 with TRBJ2-7; perhaps TRBD1 as D (5 bases). The CDR3 has 16 residues. The V and J ends lost 3 bases and 0 bases respectively, with 15 bases between them. CDR3 sequence: CASSFNPGRASYEQYF. The DNA of the CDR3 is TGTGCCAGCAGTTTTAATCCGGGCAGGGCCTCCTACGAGCAGTACTTC.

In DNA, the CDR3 is TGTGCCAGCAGTATTGAAACAGGGGGCTCCTATAATTCACCCCTCCACTTT. It encodes CASSIETGGSYNSPLHF. The V call is TRBV27, the J call TRBJ1-6; TRBD1 matches at 8 bases. Germline loops: CDR1 MNHEY, CDR2 SMNVEV (reference sequence). After removal of 5 bases from V and 0 bases from J, the junction contained 6 bases not matched to a gene. The CDR3 spans 17 residues.

V usage is TRBV9 and J usage is TRBJ2-6, with 7 bases that match TRBD1. CDR1 is SGDLS and CDR2 is YYNGEE in the germline V gene. This CDR3 spans 18 amino acids. V trimming: 4 bases; J trimming: 0 bases; junction bases outside the gene matches: 10. CDR3 sequence: CASSFRTGKVSGANVLTF. The CDR3 bases are TGTGCCAGCAGCTTCCGGACAGGAAAAGTCTCTGGGGCCAACGTCCTGACTTTC. Complete variable domain (other parts from reference TRBV9 and TRBJ2-6): DSGVTQTPKHLITATGQRVTLRCSPRSGDLSVYWYQQSLDQGLQFLIQYYNGEERAKGNILERFSAQQFPDLHSELNLSSLELGDSALYFCASSFRTGKVSGANVLTFGAGSRLTVL.

This chain uses TRBV7-2 with TRBJ2-4; TRBD2 matches 9 bases. V shed 4 bases and J 12 bases; nucleotides not matched to a gene: 13. The CDR3 spans 15 residues. Per germline, CDR1 SGHTA and CDR2 FQGNSA. The CDR3 region is CASSSPAVSGGNQYF. The CDR3 DNA is TGTGCCAGCAGCTCACCCGCGGTGAGCGGGGGGAATCAGTACTTC.

The V and J genes are TRBV20-1 and TRBJ1-6; D gene ambiguous. This CDR3 has 14 residues. Looked up from germline, CDR1 is DFQATT and CDR2 is SNEGSKA (reference sequence). V was shortened by 1 base and J by 8 bases, with 12 bases between the two germline ends. The CDR3 protein is CSARGGRIDSPLHF. The DNA of the CDR3 is TGCAGTGCTAGAGGGGGTCGGATCGATTCACCCCTCCACTTT.

This chain connects TRBV11-1 to TRBJ2-1; TRBD1 matches 10 bases. Germline lookup yields CDR1 SGHAT and CDR2 FQDESV (reference sequence). The J segment lost 1 base and the V segment lost 5 bases, leaving 5 bases of the junction unmatched. This CDR3 is built from 16 residues. The CDR3 DNA is TGTGCCAGCAGCATACCGGGACAGGGGTCCTACAATGAGCAGTTCTTC. Translating gives CASSIPGQGSYNEQFF.

This clonotype was picked up a small number of times. This chain links TRBV4-2 with TRBJ2-5; D remains ambiguous. The CDR3 runs to 14 residues. Germline values: CDR1 LGHNA, CDR2 YNFKEQ. V lost 0 bases, J lost 3 bases, and 8 bases lay in between. DNA of the CDR3: TGTGCCAGCAGCCAAGACCCTCACGAAGAGACCCAGTACTTC. This translates into CASSQDPHEETQYF.

V and J are TRBV2 and TRBJ2-1; 12 bases fit TRBD2. Looked up from germline, CDR1 is SNHLY and CDR2 is FYNNEI. V dropped 5 bases and J dropped 0; count of bases not matched to a gene: 5. The CDR3 spans 17 residues. CDR3 in amino acids: CASSRLAGAASYNEQFF. The CDR3 DNA follows: TGTGCCAGCAGTCGACTAGCGGGGGCCGCCTCCTACAATGAGCAGTTCTTC. Based on the CDR3 plus reference TRBV2 and TRBJ2-1, the full variable domain is EPEVTQTPSHQVTQMGQEVILRCVPISNHLYFYWYRQILGQKVEFLVSFYNNEISEKSEIFDDQFSVERPDGSNFTLKIRSTKLEDSAMYFCASSRLAGAASYNEQFFGPGTRLTVL.

A few counts support this clonotype. The V and J genes are TRBV6-1 and TRBJ1-5; D might be TRBD1 (5 bases). V gave up 1 base and J gave up 4 bases, with 11 bases separating them. CDR3 length: 15 amino acids. Germline V gene lookup returns CDR1 MNHNS and CDR2 SASEGT. CDR3 DNA: TGTGCCAGCAGTGAAGATCAGGGTTGGAATCAGCCCCAGCATTTT. Protein sequence: CASSEDQGWNQPQHF.

This clonotype has more than one count but fewer than ten. V usage is TRBV29-1 and J usage is TRBJ2-7, with TRBD1 matching 9 bases. CDR1 and CDR2 from the germline V gene are SQVTM and ANQGSEA. The CDR3 contains 12 residues. V lost 7 bases to trimming and J lost 3 bases; unmatched junction nucleotides: 4. CDR3 in DNA: TGCAGCGCCGGACAGGGGAACTACGAGCAGTACTTC. This sequence encodes CSAGQGNYEQYF.

For the CDR3, the DNA is TGCGCCAGCAGCCAAGACTTACTCAGGACAGGAAACTATGGCTACACCTTC. Its translation is CASSQDLLRTGNYGYTF. V gene TRBV4-1 combines with J gene TRBJ1-2; 7 bases agree with TRBD1. Per germline, CDR1 MGHRA and CDR2 YSYEKL. The CDR3 is made up of 17 amino acids. V lost 0 bases, J lost 2 bases, and 9 bases stayed unmatched.

With respect to this clonotype: Mismatch with germline at one junction end may stem from a read error. The genes are TRBV10-3 and TRBJ1-5; no firm D call. This CDR3 region has 14 residues. Germline CDR1 reads ENHRY; CDR2 reads SYGVKD. The CDR3 DNA follows: TGTGCCATCAGTGGGTCTGCTAGCAATCAGCCCGAGCATTTT. Translated: CAISGSASNQPEHF.

This clonotype was picked up one time. The chain recombines TRBV6-1 with TRBJ2-7; D is tentatively TRBD1 or TRBD2 (6 bases each). V was trimmed by 10 bases and J by 3 bases, leaving 10 bases between them. The V gene's germline CDR1 is MNHNS and CDR2 SASEGT. The CDR3 contains 11 residues. The CDR3 sequence is CATGGGYEQYF. CDR3 coding DNA: TGTGCCACAGGAGGGGGCTACGAGCAGTACTTC.

The chain employs TRBV11-1 and TRBJ2-7; D perhaps matches TRBD1 (6 bases). From germline, CDR1 is SGHAT and CDR2 FQDESV (reference sequence). Trimming removed 6 bases at V and 1 base at J, with 25 bases between. The CDR3 contains 18 residues. The CDR3 sequence: CASRNGWQGPFKSYEQYF. The CDR3, as DNA: TGTGCCAGCAGGAACGGGTGGCAGGGGCCTTTCAAATCCTACGAGCAGTACTTC.

The chain combines TRBV27 with TRBJ1-5; D unresolved. Germline V gives CDR1 MNHEY, CDR2 SMNVEV (reference sequence). With 3 bases removed from V and 3 bases from J, the gap between germline ends came to 6 bases. The CDR3 has 13 residues. CDR3 protein: CASSFTNNQPQHF. In DNA, the CDR3 is TGTGCCAGCAGTTTCACCAACAATCAGCCCCAGCATTTT.